A few counts support the clone carrying this T cell receptor beta chain. TCRdb fed the PCR reads into MiXCR, producing one record per CDR3 protein. The repertoire holds 9,500 to 15,000 distinct CDR3 sequences, with roughly 50% as singletons. Losses at the gene ends were 2 bases for V and 3 bases for J; bases not matched to a gene: 10. This CDR3 has 18 amino acids. Per the germline V gene, CDR1 is MNHEY and CDR2 is SMNVEV (reference sequence). This sample was taken from a study of tumor-infiltrating lymphocytes in oesophageal squamous cell carcinoma. The chain links TRBV27 to TRBJ2-3; 11 bases line up with TRBD2. The sample comprised esophageal tumor tissue. The clonotype originates from a female donor with esophageal squamous cell carcinoma. As DNA, the CDR3 is TGTGCCAGCAGTTTAAGCACCTTCGGACTAGCGGGTACAGATACGCAGTATTTT. Its translation is CASSLSTFGLAGTDTQYF.